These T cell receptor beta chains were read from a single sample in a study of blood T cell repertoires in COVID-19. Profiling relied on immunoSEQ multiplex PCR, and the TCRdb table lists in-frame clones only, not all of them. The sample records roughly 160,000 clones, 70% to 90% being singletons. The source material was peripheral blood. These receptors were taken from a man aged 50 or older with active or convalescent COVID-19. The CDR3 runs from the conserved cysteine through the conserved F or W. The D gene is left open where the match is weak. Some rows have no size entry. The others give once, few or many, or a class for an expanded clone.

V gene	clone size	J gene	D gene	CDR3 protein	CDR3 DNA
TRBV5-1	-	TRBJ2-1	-	CASSLQGRNNEQFF	TGCGCCAGCAGCTTACAGGGCCGGAACAATGAGCAGTTCTTC
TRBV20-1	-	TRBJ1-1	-	CSASIGQPNTEAFF	TGCAGTGCTAGTATAGGACAGCCGAACACTGAAGCTTTCTTT
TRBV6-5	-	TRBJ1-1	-	CASRIQKNTEAFF	TGTGCCAGCAGGATACAGAAGAACACTGAAGCTTTCTTT
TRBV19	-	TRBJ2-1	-	CASSIVENEQFF	TGTGCCAGTAGTATTGTTGAGAATGAGCAGTTCTTC
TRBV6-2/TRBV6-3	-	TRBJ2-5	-	CASSREYQETQYF	TGTGCCAGCAGTCGGGAGTACCAAGAGACCCAGTACTTC
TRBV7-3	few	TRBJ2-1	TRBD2	CASSPAGLALNEQFF	TGTGCCAGCAGCCCTGCGGGACTAGCTCTCAATGAGCAGTTCTTC
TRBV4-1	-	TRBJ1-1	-	CASSQDRYSGMNTEAFF	TGCGCCAGCAGCCAAGACAGGTATTCCGGCATGAACACTGAAGCTTTCTTT
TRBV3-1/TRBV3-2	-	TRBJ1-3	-	CASSQGRGSGNTIYF	TGTGCCAGCAGCCAGGGAAGGGGCTCTGGAAACACCATATATTTT
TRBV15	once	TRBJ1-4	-	CATSRGTDLDEKLFF	TGTGCCACCAGCAGAGGAACAGATTTAGATGAAAAACTGTTTTTT
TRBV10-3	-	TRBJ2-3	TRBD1	CAISESSQGADTQYF	TGTGCCATCAGTGAGTCGAGTCAGGGGGCAGATACGCAGTATTTT
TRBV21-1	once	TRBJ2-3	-	CASSQREGLEDTQYF	TGTGCCAGCAGCCAAAGGGAGGGCCTGGAAGATACGCAGTATTTT
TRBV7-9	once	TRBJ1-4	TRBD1	CASSPGTGGLGEKLFF	TGTGCCAGCAGCCCAGGGACAGGGGGCCTGGGTGAAAAACTGTTTTTT
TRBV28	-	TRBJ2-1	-	CASSFTGGLYNEQFF	TGTGCCAGCAGTTTTACGGGGGGCCTTTACAATGAGCAGTTCTTC
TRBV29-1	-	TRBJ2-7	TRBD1	CSVGQGSSEQYF	TGCAGCGTCGGACAGGGGTCTAGCGAGCAGTACTTC
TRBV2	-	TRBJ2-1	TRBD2	CASSPKLAGDSREQFF	TGTGCCAGCAGCCCAAAGCTAGCGGGGGATTCAAGGGAGCAGTTCTTC
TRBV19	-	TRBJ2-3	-	CASSIASLTDTQYF	TGTGCCAGTAGTATAGCTTCTTTAACAGATACGCAGTATTTT
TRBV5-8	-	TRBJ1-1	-	CASSLFWANTEAFF	TGTGCCAGCAGCCTGTTTTGGGCGAACACTGAAGCTTTCTTT
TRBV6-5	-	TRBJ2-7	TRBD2	CASSLQSSGRYEQYF	TGTGCCAGCAGTTTGCAATCTAGCGGTCGCTACGAGCAGTACTTC
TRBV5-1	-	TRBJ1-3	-	CASSSTGLSGNTIYF	TGCGCCAGCAGTTCGACAGGTCTGTCTGGAAACACCATATATTTT
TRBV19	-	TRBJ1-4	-	CASSANTGSGEKLFF	TGTGCCAGTAGCGCTAATACAGGGTCGGGTGAAAAACTGTTTTTT
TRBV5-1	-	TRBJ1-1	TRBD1	CASSSTQGAGGTEAFF	TGCGCCAGCAGCTCCACACAGGGGGCAGGGGGCACTGAAGCTTTCTTT
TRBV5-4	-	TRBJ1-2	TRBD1	CASSSPATGVGYTF	TGTGCCAGCAGCTCTCCGGCGACAGGGGTTGGCTACACCTTC
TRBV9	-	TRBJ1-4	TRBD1	CASSAGQGANEKLFF	TGTGCCAGCAGCGCAGGACAGGGGGCTAATGAAAAACTGTTTTTT
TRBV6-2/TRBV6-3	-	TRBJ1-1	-	CASSEQGIKHTEAFF	TGTGCCAGCAGCGAACAGGGAATTAAGCACACTGAAGCTTTCTTT
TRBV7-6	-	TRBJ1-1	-	CASSPGVRGDEAFF	TGTGCCAGCAGCCCAGGGGTGAGAGGGGACGAAGCTTTCTTT
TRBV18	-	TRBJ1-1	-	CASSHSTGRDTEAFF	TGTGCCAGCTCACACTCGACTGGGAGGGACACTGAAGCTTTCTTT
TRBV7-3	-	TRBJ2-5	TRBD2	CASSPGGGGGLKETQYF	TGTGCCAGCAGCCCCGGGGGGGGCGGGGGCCTAAAAGAGACCCAGTACTTC
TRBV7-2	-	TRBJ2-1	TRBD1	CASSSPPRTGDNEQFF	TGTGCCAGCAGCTCTCCCCCCCGGACAGGGGACAATGAGCAGTTCTTC
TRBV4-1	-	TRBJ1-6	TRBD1	CASSHLEGQGRVPLHF	TGCGCCAGCAGCCACTTGGAGGGACAGGGTAGAGTACCCCTCCACTTT
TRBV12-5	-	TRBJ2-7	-	CASGKQGSYEQYF	TGTGCTAGTGGTAAGCAGGGTTCCTACGAGCAGTACTTC
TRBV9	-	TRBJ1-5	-	CASSVDQDQPQHF	TGTGCCAGCAGCGTAGATCAGGATCAGCCCCAGCATTTT
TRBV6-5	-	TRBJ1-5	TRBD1	CASSRQGDFNQPQHF	TGTGCCAGCAGCCGACAGGGGGATTTCAATCAGCCCCAGCATTTT
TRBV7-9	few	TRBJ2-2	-	CASSSRLNTGELFF	TGTGCCAGCAGCTCGCGCTTAAACACCGGGGAGCTGTTTTTT
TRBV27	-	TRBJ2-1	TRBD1	CASSSRTGSYNEQFF	TGTGCCAGCAGTTCCCGGACAGGGTCCTACAATGAGCAGTTCTTC
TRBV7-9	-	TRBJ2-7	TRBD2	CASSRTHTSGITYEQYF	TGTGCCAGCAGCCGTACCCATACTAGCGGGATAACCTACGAGCAGTACTTC
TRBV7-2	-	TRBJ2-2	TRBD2	CASSLDSGGTGELFF	TGTGCCAGCAGCCTCGATAGCGGGGGCACCGGGGAGCTGTTTTTT
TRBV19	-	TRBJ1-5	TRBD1	CASSIVTGTGNQPQHF	TGTGCCAGTAGTATAGTCACCGGGACAGGCAATCAGCCCCAGCATTTT
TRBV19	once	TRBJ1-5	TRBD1	CASSPGQGVQPQHF	TGTGCCAGTAGTCCAGGACAGGGCGTCCAGCCCCAGCATTTT
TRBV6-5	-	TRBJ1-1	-	CASTLGGEAFF	TGTGCCAGCACATTGGGAGGGGAAGCTTTCTTT